Presented here are 18 T cell receptor beta chains from one specimen sequenced in a study of naive and memory T cell subsets. A UMI-containing oligonucleotide was joined by 3' ligation to the TCR cDNA template. Ligated cDNA underwent four rounds of PCR with nested alpha and beta constant region primers and SP2. TCRdb re-called the 5' RACE reads with MiXCR, one entry per CDR3 protein. The data hold roughly 60,000 distinct CDR3 sequences, with under 10% observed a single time. The receptors originated from a female donor in good health.

This clonotype was seen only a few times. The J gene is TRBJ2-3, the V gene TRBV9, with no clear D. CDR3 length: 13 residues. Trimming left V 0 bases short and J 6 bases short, with 8 bases between. Per germline, CDR1 SGDLS and CDR2 YYNGEE. Here the CDR3 reads CASSVGNLDTQYF. The CDR3 nucleotides read TGTGCCAGCAGCGTAGGGAATCTGGATACGCAGTATTTT.

This rearrangement joins TRBV10-3 to TRBJ2-5, with D uncertain. V dropped 0 bases and J dropped 2 bases, with 7 bases sitting between them. Germline CDR1 and CDR2: ENHRY and SYGVKD. The CDR3 contains 14 residues. DNA of the CDR3: TGTGCCATCAGTGAGTCCGAATATCAAGAGACCCAGTACTTC. Amino acid sequence: CAISESEYQETQYF.

The chain recombines TRBV19 with TRBJ2-3; no reliable D call. The CDR3 spans 13 residues. V was clipped by 3 bases and J by 6 bases, with 10 bases between them. The V gene's germline CDR1 is LNHDA and CDR2 SQIVND (reference sequence). CDR3 protein: CASSMSRRDTQYF. The CDR3 DNA reads as TGTGCCAGTAGTATGAGCAGACGGGATACGCAGTATTTT.

This clonotype was found a few times. The chain has TRBV20-1 and TRBJ2-7, with 10 bases fitting TRBD2. The CDR3 extends over 13 amino acids. CDR1 and CDR2 (germline): DFQATT, SNEGSKA (reference sequence). The V segment lost 5 bases and the J segment 5 bases; nucleotides outside the gene matches: 6. This CDR3 reads CSAPRTSGHEQYF. For the CDR3, the DNA is TGCAGTGCTCCTCGGACTAGCGGCCACGAGCAGTACTTC.

This clonotype was seen only a few times. The chain employs TRBV4-1 and TRBJ2-7; 7 bases are shared with TRBD2. The ends lost 2 bases at V and 7 bases at J; junction bases unmatched: 11. This CDR3 is built from 15 residues. Germline V gene sequence: CDR1 MGHRA, CDR2 YSYEKL. Here the CDR3 DNA reads TGCGCCAGCAGCCAACCCGGGACTACATGGGAAGAGCAGTACTTC. It translates to CASSQPGTTWEEQYF.

In its sample, this clonotype was seen a few times. The chain recombines TRBV6-5 with TRBJ1-5; D is uncertain. Trimming shortened V by 6 bases and J by 0 bases, and 12 bases separated the two germline ends. Germline values: CDR1 MNHEY, CDR2 SVGAGI. The CDR3 covers 15 residues. CDR3 residues: CASRPGRYSNQPQHF. CDR3 DNA: TGTGCCAGCAGGCCTGGACGTTATAGCAATCAGCCCCAGCATTTT.

This clonotype has a handful of counts. V is TRBV15 and J is TRBJ2-2; D perhaps matches TRBD1 (5 bases). The CDR3 runs to 16 residues. Per the germline V gene, CDR1 is LNHNV and CDR2 is YYDKDF (reference sequence). V was trimmed by 4 bases and J by 1 base, leaving 13 bases between them. The CDR3 sequence is CATSKFGQGNTGELFF. As DNA, the CDR3 is TGTGCCACCAGCAAATTTGGCCAGGGGAACACCGGGGAGCTGTTTTTT.

This clonotype came up a few times. CDR3 loop: CAISETDTQYF. In nucleotides, the CDR3 is TGTGCCATCAGTGAAACAGATACGCAGTATTTT. The rearrangement joins TRBV10-3 to TRBJ2-3; D ambiguous. CDR3 length: 11 residues. V lost 3 bases and J 3 bases, leaving 1 base between the germline ends. CDR1 is ENHRY and CDR2 is SYGVKD in the germline V gene.

This clonotype was observed at least ten times. The CDR3 protein is CSVERGKAFF. The CDR3 region has the DNA TGCAGCGTTGAACGGGGGAAAGCTTTCTTT. The gene calls are TRBV29-1 and TRBJ1-1, with TRBD1 as a possible D gene (5 bases). V lost 2 bases and J lost 9, with 7 bases in between. The CDR3 extends over 10 amino acids. Germline lookup yields CDR1 SQVTM and CDR2 ANQGSEA.

The table lists this clonotype with a few counts. The V and J genes are TRBV7-3 and TRBJ2-3; no reliable D call. The CDR3 sequence is 16 residues long. Germline V CDR1 and CDR2: SGHTA, FQGTGA. Trimming took off 5 bases at V and 2 bases at J, with 17 bases between the two ends. The CDR3 nucleotides read TGTGCCAGCAGCCGCGGTTACAGCGCTCTCACAGATACGCAGTATTTT. It encodes CASSRGYSALTDTQYF.

This clonotype was seen ten or more times. The rearrangement links TRBV7-2 to TRBJ2-5, with TRBD2 matching 7 bases. CDR1 is SGHTA, CDR2 FQGNSA, per germline. The J segment lost 5 bases and the V segment lost 6 bases, leaving 9 bases of the junction unmatched. The CDR3 runs to 14 residues. This CDR3 reads CASSSGGGRETQYF. In DNA form, the CDR3 reads TGTGCCAGCAGTTCCGGCGGGGGTCGGGAGACCCAGTACTTC.

This chain connects TRBV7-9 to TRBJ2-1, with 10 bases matching TRBD2. The CDR3 extends over 17 amino acids. With 5 bases clipped from V and 7 bases from J, the junction kept 14 bases outside the gene matches. Per the germline V gene, CDR1 is SEHNR and CDR2 is FQNEAQ (reference sequence). The CDR3, as DNA: TGTGCCAGCAGCAACTATGGCGTAGCGGGAGGTGGGAATGAGCAGTTCTTC. It translates to CASSNYGVAGGGNEQFF.

This clonotype occurred a few times. The chain employs TRBV6-2 or TRBV6-3 and TRBJ2-7; 7 positions agree with TRBD2. This CDR3 spans 17 amino acids. The ends lost 2 bases at V and 6 bases at J; junction bases unmatched: 16. Germline loops: CDR1 MNHEY, CDR2 SVGEGT. This CDR3 is CASSYARDYNPRREQYF. The CDR3 DNA reads as TGTGCCAGCAGTTACGCCCGGGACTACAATCCTAGGCGCGAGCAGTACTTC.

This clonotype came up many times. The junction does not match germline at one end; this may be a read error. The V call is TRBV7-7, the J call TRBJ2-3; no firm D call. Germline CDR1 reads SSHAT; CDR2 reads FNYEAQ (reference sequence). The CDR3 runs to 13 residues. CDR3 in amino acids: CASSSGSWDTQYF. CDR3 DNA: TGTGCTAGCAGCTCGGGCAGCTGGGATACGCAGTATTTT.

This clonotype was counted only a few times. The genes are TRBV6-6 and TRBJ2-4; 11 nucleotides agree with TRBD2. Trimming removed 5 bases from V and 0 bases from J; junction bases left unmatched: 12. This CDR3 is built from 19 residues. CDR1 and CDR2 (germline): MNHNY, SVGAGI (reference sequence). CDR3 coding DNA: TGTGCCAGCAGTCCTTCCCCGGGACTAGCGGAAATAGCCAAAAACATTCAGTACTTC. Protein: CASSPSPGLAEIAKNIQYF.

The J gene is TRBJ2-1, the V gene TRBV12-3 or TRBV12-4, with 7 bases lining up with TRBD1. Losses at the gene ends were 5 bases for V and 8 bases for J; bases not matched to a gene: 9. The CDR3 is made up of 14 amino acids. The CDR3 loop is CASSTRQGIDEQFF. The CDR3 DNA reads as TGTGCCAGCAGTACTCGACAGGGTATCGATGAGCAGTTCTTC.

In its sample, this clonotype was seen many times. This chain joins TRBV6-5 and TRBJ2-1, with 9 bases lining up with TRBD1. Germline CDR1 and CDR2: MNHEY and SVGAGI. This CDR3 contains 18 residues. V gave up 2 bases and J gave up 2 bases; unmatched junction bases: 10. The chain's CDR3 is CASSYPGEDRGPYNEQFF. CDR3 DNA sequence: TGTGCCAGCAGTTACCCCGGGGAGGACAGGGGACCCTACAATGAGCAGTTCTTC.

This clonotype came up many times. The V call is TRBV6-1, the J call TRBJ1-4; D not resolved. With 1 base removed from V and 8 bases from J, the gap between germline ends came to 11 bases. This CDR3 is built from 14 residues. Germline CDR1 reads MNHNS; CDR2 reads SASEGT. CDR3 DNA: TGTGCCAGCAGTGAAGGCCCTTACTTCGAAAAACTGTTTTTT. The encoded protein is CASSEGPYFEKLFF.